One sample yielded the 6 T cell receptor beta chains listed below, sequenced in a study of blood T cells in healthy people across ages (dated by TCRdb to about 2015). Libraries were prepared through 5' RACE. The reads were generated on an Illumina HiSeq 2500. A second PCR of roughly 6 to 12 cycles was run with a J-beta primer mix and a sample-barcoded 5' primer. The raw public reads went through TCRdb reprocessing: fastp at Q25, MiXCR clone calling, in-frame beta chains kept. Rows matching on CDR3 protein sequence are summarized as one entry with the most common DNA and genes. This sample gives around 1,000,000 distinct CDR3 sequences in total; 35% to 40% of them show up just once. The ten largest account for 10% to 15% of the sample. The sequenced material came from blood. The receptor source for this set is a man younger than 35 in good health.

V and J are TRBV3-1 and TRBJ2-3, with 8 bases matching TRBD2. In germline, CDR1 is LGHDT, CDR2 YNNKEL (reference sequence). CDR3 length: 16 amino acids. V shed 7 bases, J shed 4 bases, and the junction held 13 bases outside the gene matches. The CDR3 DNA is TGTGCCAGCAAACCCTCGGGACTAGTAGTTCCAGATACGCAGTATTTT. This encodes CASKPSGLVVPDTQYF.

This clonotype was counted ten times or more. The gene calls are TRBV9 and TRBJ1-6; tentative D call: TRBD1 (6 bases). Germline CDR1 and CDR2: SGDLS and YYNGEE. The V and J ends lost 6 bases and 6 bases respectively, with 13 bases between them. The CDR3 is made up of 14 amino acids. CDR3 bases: TGTGCCAGCAACCCGACAGGTAGTAATTCACCCCTCCACTTT. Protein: CASNPTGSNSPLHF.

The chain's CDR3 is CASSPRMRGIKTQYF. The DNA for the CDR3 is TGTGCCAGCAGCCCTCGCATGCGGGGTATAAAGACCCAGTACTTC. The chain recombines TRBV25-1 with TRBJ2-7, with D perhaps matching TRBD2 (6 bases). TRBJ2-5 matches the DNA end more closely, so the J call is doubtful. This CDR3 spans 15 amino acids. The V gene's germline CDR1 is MGHDK and CDR2 SYGVNS.

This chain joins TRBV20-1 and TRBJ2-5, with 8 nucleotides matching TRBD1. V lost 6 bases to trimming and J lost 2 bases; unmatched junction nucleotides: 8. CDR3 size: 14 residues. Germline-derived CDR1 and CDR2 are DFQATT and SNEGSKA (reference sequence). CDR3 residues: CSAGDRGIQETQYF. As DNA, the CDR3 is TGCAGTGCCGGAGACAGGGGCATACAAGAGACCCAGTACTTC.

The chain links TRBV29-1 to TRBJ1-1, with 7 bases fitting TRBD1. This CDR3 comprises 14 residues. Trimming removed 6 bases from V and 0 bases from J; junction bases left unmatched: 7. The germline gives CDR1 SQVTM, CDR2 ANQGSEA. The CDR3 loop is CSVGDRPLNTEAFF. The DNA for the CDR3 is TGCAGCGTGGGGGACAGACCCTTGAACACTGAAGCTTTCTTT.

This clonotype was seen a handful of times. The CDR3 DNA reads as TGTGCCAGTCTAGGACAGGGGGCATTCAATGAGCAGTTCTTC. Its translation is CASLGQGAFNEQFF. V is TRBV10-3 and J is TRBJ2-1; 11 nucleotides align to TRBD1. The CDR3 has 14 residues. The germline V gene encodes CDR1 ENHRY and CDR2 SYGVKD. Unmatched junction bases numbered 8, after V lost 10 bases and J lost 6 bases.